These 5 T cell receptor beta chains were all obtained from the same sample, sequenced in a study of T cells in Graves' hyperthyroidism and ophthalmopathy. Amplified regions were TCR beta CDR3 sequences from RNA transcripts. First-round RT-PCR targeting the TCR CDR3 was performed with the HTBI primer set. TCRdb passed the multiplex PCR reads through MiXCR, listing each CDR3 protein once. The sample yields some 690,000 distinct CDR3 sequences, around 15% seen once. The sequenced sample was blood. These receptors all come from a man aged 45-65 years with Graves' hyperthyroidism.

This clonotype was seen repeatedly, ten times or more. This chain connects TRBV12-3 or TRBV12-4 to TRBJ2-2, with 7 bases identical to TRBD2. The V gene end was trimmed by 6 bases and the J gene end by 5 bases; junction bases not matched to a gene: 3. The length of the CDR3 is 13 residues. The CDR3 DNA is TGTGCCAGCAGGGCTAGCGGAACCGGGGAGCTGTTTTTT. Amino acid sequence: CASRASGTGELFF.

This clonotype was counted ten times or more. The chain recombines TRBV6-1 with TRBJ2-3; 12 bases align to TRBD2. Germline V CDR1 and CDR2: MNHNS, SASEGT. Germline trimming cut 5 bases from V and 2 bases from J; bases unmatched to any gene: 5. The CDR3 covers 16 residues. For the CDR3, the DNA is TGTGCCAGCAGTACAGGACTAGCGGGGTCCACAGATACGCAGTATTTT. As protein: CASSTGLAGSTDTQYF.

This clonotype was detected ten times or more. V gene TRBV11-2 combines with J gene TRBJ2-1; D ambiguous. CDR3 size: 15 residues. Trimming cost V 4 bases and J 0 bases, with 10 bases left between them. Looked up from germline, CDR1 is SGHAT and CDR2 is FQNNGV. The CDR3 here is CASSSPRGSYNEQFF. The CDR3 DNA sequence: TGTGCCAGCAGCTCCCCCAGAGGCTCCTACAATGAGCAGTTCTTC.

V usage is TRBV3-1 and J usage is TRBJ1-5; weak D call: TRBD1 (5 bases). V lost 1 base and J lost 0, with 7 bases in between. The CDR3 has 15 residues. CDR1 is LGHDT, CDR2 YNNKEL, per germline (reference sequence). The CDR3 spells CASSQGDYSNQPQHF. CDR3 sequence (DNA): TGTGCCAGCAGCCAAGGGGACTATAGCAATCAGCCCCAGCATTTT.

The chain has TRBV5-1 and TRBJ2-1; 7 bases are shared with TRBD1. The CDR3 totals 14 residues. CDR1 is SGHRS and CDR2 is YFSETQ in the germline V gene. Trimming took 6 bases from V and 5 from J; bases not matched to a gene: 8. The DNA for the CDR3 is TGCGCCAGCATCGACGACAGGGTCCACAATGAGCAGTTCTTC. This gives the protein CASIDDRVHNEQFF. The complete variable domain, with remaining parts taken from reference TRBV5-1 and TRBJ2-1, reads KAGVTQTPRYLIKTRGQQVTLSCSPISGHRSVSWYQQTPGQGLQFLFEYFSETQRNKGNFPGRFSGRQFSNSRSEMNVSTLELGDSALYLCASIDDRVHNEQFFGPGTRLTVL.